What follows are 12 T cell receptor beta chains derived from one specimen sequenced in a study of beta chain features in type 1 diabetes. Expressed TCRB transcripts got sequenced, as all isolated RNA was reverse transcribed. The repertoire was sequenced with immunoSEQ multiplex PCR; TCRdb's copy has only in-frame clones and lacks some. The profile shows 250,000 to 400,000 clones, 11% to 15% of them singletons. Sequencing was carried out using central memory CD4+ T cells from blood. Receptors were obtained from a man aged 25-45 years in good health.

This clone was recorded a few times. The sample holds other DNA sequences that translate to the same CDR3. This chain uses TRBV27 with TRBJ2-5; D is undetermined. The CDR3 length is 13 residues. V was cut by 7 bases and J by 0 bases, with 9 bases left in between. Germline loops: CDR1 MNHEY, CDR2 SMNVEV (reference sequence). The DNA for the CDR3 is TGTGCCAGCACCCCTGGGTACCAAGAGACCCAGTACTTC. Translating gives CASTPGYQETQYF.

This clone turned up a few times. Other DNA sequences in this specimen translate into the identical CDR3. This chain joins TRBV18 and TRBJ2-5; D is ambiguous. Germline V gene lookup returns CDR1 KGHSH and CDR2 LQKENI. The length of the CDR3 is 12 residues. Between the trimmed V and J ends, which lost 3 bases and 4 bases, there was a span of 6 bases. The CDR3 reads CASSPTSETQYF. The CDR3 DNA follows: TGTGCCAGCTCACCCACTTCAGAGACCCAGTACTTC.

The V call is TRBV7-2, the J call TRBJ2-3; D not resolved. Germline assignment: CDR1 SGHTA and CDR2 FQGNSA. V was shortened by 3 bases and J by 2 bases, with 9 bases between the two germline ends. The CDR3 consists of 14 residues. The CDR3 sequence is CASSLGWITDTQYF. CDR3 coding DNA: TGTGCCAGCAGCTTGGGGTGGATCACAGATACGCAGTATTTT.

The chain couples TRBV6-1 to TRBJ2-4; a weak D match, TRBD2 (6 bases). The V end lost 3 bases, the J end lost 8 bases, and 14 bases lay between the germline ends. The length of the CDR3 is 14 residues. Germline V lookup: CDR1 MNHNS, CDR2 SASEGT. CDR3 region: CASSDPARGYIQYF. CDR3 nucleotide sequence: TGTGCCAGCAGTGACCCCGCCCGGGGGTACATTCAGTACTTC.

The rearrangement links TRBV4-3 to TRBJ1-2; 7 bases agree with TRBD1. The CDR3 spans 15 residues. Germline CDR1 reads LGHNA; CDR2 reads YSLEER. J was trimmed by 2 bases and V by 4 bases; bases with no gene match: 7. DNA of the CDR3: TGCGCCAGCAGCCCCCATGGACAGGAGAACTATGGCTACACCTTC. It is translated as CASSPHGQENYGYTF.

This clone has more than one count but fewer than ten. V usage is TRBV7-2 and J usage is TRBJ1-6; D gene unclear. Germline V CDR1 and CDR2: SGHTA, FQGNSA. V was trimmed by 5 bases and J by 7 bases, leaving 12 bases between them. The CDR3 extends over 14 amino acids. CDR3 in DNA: TGTGCCAGCAGCCCCATTGGGCCCAATTCACCCCTCCACTTT. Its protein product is CASSPIGPNSPLHF.

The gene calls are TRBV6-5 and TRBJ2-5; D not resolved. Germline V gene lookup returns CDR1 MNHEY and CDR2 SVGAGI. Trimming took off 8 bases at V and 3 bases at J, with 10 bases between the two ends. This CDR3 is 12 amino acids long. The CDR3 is CASGRKEETQYF. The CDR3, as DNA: TGTGCCAGCGGACGGAAGGAAGAGACCCAGTACTTC.

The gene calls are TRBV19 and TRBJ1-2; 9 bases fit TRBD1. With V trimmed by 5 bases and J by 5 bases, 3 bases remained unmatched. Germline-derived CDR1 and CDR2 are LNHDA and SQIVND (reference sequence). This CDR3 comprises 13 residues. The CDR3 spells CASSGQGRYGYTF. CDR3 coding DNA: TGTGCCAGTAGTGGACAGGGGAGGTATGGCTACACCTTC.

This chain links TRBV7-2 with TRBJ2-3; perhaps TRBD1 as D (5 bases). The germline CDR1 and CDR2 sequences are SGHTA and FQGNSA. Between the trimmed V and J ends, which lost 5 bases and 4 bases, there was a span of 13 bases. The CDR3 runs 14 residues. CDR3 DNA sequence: TGTGCCAGCAGCGCCGACCAGGGTTCAGATACGCAGTATTTT. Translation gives CASSADQGSDTQYF.

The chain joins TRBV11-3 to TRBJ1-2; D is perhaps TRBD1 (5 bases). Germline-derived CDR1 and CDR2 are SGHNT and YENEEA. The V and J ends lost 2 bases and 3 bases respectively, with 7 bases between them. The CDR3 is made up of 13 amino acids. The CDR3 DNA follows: TGTGCCAGCAGCTTACAGGGTGACTATGGCTACACCTTC. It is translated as CASSLQGDYGYTF.

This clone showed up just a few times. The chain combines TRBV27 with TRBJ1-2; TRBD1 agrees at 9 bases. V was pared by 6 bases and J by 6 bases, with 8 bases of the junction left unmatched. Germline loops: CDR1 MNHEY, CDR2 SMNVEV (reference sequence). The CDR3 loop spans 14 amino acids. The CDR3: CASSRDRALHGYTF. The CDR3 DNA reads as TGTGCCAGCAGCCGGGACAGGGCTCTCCATGGCTACACCTTC.

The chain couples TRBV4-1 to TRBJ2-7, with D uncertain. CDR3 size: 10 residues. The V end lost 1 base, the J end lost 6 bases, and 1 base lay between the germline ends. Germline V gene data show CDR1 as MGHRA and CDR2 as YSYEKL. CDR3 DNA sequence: TGCGCCAGCAGCCAAGTCGAGCAGTACGTC. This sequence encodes CASSQVEQYV.